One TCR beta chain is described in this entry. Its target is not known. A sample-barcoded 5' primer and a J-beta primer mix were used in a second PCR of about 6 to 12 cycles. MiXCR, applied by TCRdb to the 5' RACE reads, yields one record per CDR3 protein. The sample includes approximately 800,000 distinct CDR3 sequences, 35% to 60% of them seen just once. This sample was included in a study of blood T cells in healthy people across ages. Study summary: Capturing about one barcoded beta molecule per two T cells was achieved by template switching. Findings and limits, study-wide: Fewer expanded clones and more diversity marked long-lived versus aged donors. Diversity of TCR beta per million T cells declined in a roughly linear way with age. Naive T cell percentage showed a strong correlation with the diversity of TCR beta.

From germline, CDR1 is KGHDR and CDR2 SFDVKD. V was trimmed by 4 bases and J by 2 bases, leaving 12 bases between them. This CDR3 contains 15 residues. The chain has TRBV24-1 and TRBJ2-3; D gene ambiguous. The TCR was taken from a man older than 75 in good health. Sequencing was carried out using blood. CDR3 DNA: TGTGCCACCAGTGAGGGAATGGATTACACAGATACGCAGTATTTT. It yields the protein CATSEGMDYTDTQYF.